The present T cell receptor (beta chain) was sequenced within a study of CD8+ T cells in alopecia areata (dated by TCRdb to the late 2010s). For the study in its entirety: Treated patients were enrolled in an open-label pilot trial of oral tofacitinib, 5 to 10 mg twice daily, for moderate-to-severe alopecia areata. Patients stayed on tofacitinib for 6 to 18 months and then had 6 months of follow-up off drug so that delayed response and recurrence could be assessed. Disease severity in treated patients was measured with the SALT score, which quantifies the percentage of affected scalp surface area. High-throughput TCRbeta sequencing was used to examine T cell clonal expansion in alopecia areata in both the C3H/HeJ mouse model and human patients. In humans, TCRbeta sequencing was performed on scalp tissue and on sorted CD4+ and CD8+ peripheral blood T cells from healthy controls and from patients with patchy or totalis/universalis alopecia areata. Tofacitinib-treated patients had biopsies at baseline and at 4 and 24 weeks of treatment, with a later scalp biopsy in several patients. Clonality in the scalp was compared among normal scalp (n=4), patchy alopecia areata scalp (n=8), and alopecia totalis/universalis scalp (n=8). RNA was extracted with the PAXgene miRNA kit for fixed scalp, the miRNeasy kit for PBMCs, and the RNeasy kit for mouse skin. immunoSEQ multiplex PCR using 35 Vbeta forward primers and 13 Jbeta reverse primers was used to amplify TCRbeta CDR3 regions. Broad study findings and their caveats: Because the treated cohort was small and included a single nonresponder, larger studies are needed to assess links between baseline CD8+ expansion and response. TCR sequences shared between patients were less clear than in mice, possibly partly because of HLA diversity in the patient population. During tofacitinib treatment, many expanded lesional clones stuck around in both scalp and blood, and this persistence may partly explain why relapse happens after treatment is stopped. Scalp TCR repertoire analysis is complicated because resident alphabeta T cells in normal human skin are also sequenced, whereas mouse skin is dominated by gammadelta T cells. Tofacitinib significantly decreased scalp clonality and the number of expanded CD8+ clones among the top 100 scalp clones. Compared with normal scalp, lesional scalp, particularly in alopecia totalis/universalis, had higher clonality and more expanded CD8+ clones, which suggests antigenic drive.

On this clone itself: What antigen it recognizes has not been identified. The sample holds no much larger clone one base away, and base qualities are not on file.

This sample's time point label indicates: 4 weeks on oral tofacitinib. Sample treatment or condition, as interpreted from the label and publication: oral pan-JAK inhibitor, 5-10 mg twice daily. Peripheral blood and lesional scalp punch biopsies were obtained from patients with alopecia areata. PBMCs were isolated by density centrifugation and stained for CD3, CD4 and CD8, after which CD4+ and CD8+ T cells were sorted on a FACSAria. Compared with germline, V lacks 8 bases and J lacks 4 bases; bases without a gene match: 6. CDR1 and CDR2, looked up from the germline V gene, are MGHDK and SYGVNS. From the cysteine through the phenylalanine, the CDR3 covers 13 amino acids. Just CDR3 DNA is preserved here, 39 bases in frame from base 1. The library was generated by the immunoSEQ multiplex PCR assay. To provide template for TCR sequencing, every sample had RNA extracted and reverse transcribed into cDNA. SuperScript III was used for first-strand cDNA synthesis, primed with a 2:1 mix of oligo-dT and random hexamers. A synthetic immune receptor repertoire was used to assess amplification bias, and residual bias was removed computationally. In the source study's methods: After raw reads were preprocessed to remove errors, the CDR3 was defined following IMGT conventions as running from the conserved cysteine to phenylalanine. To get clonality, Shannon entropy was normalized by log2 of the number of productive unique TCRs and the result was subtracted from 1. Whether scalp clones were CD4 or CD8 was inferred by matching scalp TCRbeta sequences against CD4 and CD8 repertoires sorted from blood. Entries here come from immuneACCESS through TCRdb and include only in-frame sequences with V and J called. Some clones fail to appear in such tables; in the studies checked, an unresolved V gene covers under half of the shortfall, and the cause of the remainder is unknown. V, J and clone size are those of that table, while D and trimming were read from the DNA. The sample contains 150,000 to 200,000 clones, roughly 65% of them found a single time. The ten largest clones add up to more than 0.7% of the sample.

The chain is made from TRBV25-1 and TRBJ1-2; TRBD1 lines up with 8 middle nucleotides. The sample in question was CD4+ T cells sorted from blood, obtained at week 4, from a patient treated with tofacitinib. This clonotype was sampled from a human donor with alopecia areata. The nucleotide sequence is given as TGTGCCAGCGCACGGACAGGGTCCTATGGCTACACCTTC. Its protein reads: CASARTGSYGYTF.